One and the same sample provided the 27 T cell receptor beta chains below, sequenced in a study of tumor-infiltrating lymphocytes in oesophageal squamous cell carcinoma. TCRdb reprocessed the PCR reads via MiXCR and lists one record per CDR3 protein. The repertoire holds 15,000 to 25,000 distinct CDR3 sequences, about two fifths seen once, with 10% in the top ten. The sequenced sample consisted of normal esophageal tissue next to the tumor. All receptors come from a male donor with esophageal squamous cell carcinoma.

This clonotype turned up a few times. The chain links TRBV24-1 to TRBJ2-1; D is ambiguous. Per germline, CDR1 KGHDR and CDR2 SFDVKD. V lost 5 bases, J lost 6 bases, and 4 bases lay in between. This CDR3 has 11 residues. CDR3: CATSALNEQFF. The CDR3 DNA is TGTGCCACCAGTGCCCTCAATGAGCAGTTCTTC.

This clonotype occurred many times. Here the CDR3 reads CASSSVAGDYNEQFF. The CDR3 DNA is TGTGCCAGCAGCTCCGTAGCGGGGGATTACAATGAGCAGTTCTTC. This rearrangement joins TRBV7-2 to TRBJ2-1; 9 bases are shared with TRBD2. Germline V CDR1 and CDR2: SGHTA, FQGNSA. The CDR3 loop spans 15 amino acids. V trimming: 4 bases; J trimming: 4 bases; junction bases outside the gene matches: 5. Using reference TRBV7-2 and TRBJ2-1 for the parts outside the CDR3, the full variable domain is GAGVSQSPSNKVTEKGKDVELRCDPISGHTALYWYRQSLGQGLEFLIYFQGNSAPDKSGLPSDRFSAERTGGSVSTLTIQRTQQEDSAVYLCASSSVAGDYNEQFFGPGTRLTVL.

V is TRBV7-3 and J is TRBJ1-5; possible D gene TRBD1, 5 bases. The CDR3 has 15 residues. CDR1 is SGHTA and CDR2 is FQGTGA in the germline V gene. V lost 5 bases, J lost 5 bases, and 16 bases lay in between. The CDR3 sequence is CASSPRHRRYQPQHF. The CDR3 DNA reads TGTGCCAGCAGCCCCCGACACAGGAGATATCAGCCCCAGCATTTT. Full variable domain (outside the CDR3, taken from reference TRBV7-3 and TRBJ1-5): GAGVSQTPSNKVTEKGKYVELRCDPISGHTALYWYRQSLGQGPEFLIYFQGTGAADDSGLPNDRFFAVRPEGSVSTLKIQRTERGDSAVYLCASSPRHRRYQPQHFGDGTRLSIL.

The chain recombines TRBV7-6 with TRBJ2-7, with 11 bases matching TRBD2. The CDR3 has 16 amino acids. The V and J ends lost 5 bases and 0 bases, in that order; junction bases with no gene match: 6. Germline V gives CDR1 SGHVS, CDR2 FNYEAQ. The CDR3 nucleotides read TGTGCCAGCAGCCGGACTAGCGGGCTCAGCTCCTACGAGCAGTACTTC. It yields the protein CASSRTSGLSSYEQYF. The complete variable domain, with remaining parts taken from reference TRBV7-6 and TRBJ2-7, reads GAGVSQSPRYKVTKRGQDVALRCDPISGHVSLYWYRQALGQGPEFLTYFNYEAQQDKSGLPNDRFSAERPEGSISTLTIQRTEQRDSAMYRCASSRTSGLSSYEQYFGPGTRLTVT.

The V call is TRBV6-6, the J call TRBJ1-2, with TRBD1 matching 7 bases. V lost 0 bases to trimming and J lost 4 bases; unmatched junction nucleotides: 5. The CDR3 contains 15 residues. The germline V gene has CDR1 MNHNY and CDR2 SVGAGI (reference sequence). Here the CDR3 reads CASSYSRDSFYGYTF. The CDR3 nucleotides read TGTGCCAGCAGTTACTCGAGGGACAGCTTCTATGGCTACACCTTC.

The rearrangement uses TRBV10-2 and TRBJ2-1; TRBD1 is a possible D gene (6 bases). The better agreement between TRBJ2-7 and the DNA end casts doubt on the J call. CDR1 and CDR2 (germline): WSHSY, SAAADI. CDR3 length: 16 residues. This chain's CDR3 is CASSESLGDTFYEQYF. The CDR3 DNA follows: TGCGCCAGCAGTGAGTCGCTGGGGGACACCTTTTACGAGCAGTACTTC.

This clonotype was observed at least ten times. The chain couples TRBV11-3 to TRBJ2-1, with D hard to call. Trimming took off 1 base at V and 0 bases at J, with 4 bases between the two ends. The germline gives CDR1 SGHNT, CDR2 YENEEA. This CDR3 spans 14 amino acids. In DNA, the CDR3 is TGTGCCAGCAGCTTAGGAGCCTCCTACAATGAGCAGTTCTTC. Translated: CASSLGASYNEQFF.

In its sample, this clonotype was seen a few times. This chain connects TRBV15 to TRBJ2-1, with D perhaps TRBD2 (6 bases). Between the trimmed V and J ends, which lost 6 bases and 5 bases, there was a span of 17 bases. The CDR3 has 15 residues. The V gene's germline CDR1 is LNHNV and CDR2 YYDKDF (reference sequence). The CDR3 spells CATRGGLQLNNEQFF. CDR3 coding DNA: TGTGCCACCAGGGGGGGTCTCCAGTTAAACAATGAGCAGTTCTTC.

For this clonotype: Because it lacks the conserved phenylalanine or tryptophan at the end, this CDR3 is likely a read error. The chain carries TRBV7-6 and TRBJ2-7; D is tentatively TRBD1 or TRBD2 (5 bases each). Between the trimmed V and J ends, which lost 2 bases and 4 bases, there was a span of 12 bases. CDR1 and CDR2 from the germline V gene are SGHVS and FNYEAQ. CDR3 size: 14 residues. In nucleotides, the CDR3 is TGTGCCAGCAGCTTATCTGGGACCGGATACGAGCAGTACTTG. It encodes CASSLSGTGYEQYL.

This clonotype was detected ten times or more. This sequence may be a read error, since a much larger clone differs from it by one base. The J gene is TRBJ2-1, the V gene TRBV10-2, with D uncertain. V shed 3 bases and J shed 10 bases, with 13 bases lying between them. Germline values: CDR1 WSHSY, CDR2 SAAADI. CDR3 length equals 13 residues. CDR3 residues: CASSDSIAYEQFF. The DNA for the CDR3 is TGCGCCAGCAGTGATTCCATAGCCTACGAGCAGTTCTTC.

The chain employs TRBV6-2 or TRBV6-3 and TRBJ2-1, with 7 bases matching TRBD2. V was pared by 5 bases and J by 0 bases, with 7 bases of the junction left unmatched. This CDR3 spans 16 amino acids. CDR1 MNHEY and CDR2 SVGEGT come from the germline V gene. The CDR3 region is CASSKGLQSSYNEQFF. The CDR3 bases are TGTGCCAGCAGTAAGGGACTACAGAGCTCCTACAATGAGCAGTTCTTC.

This clonotype occurred many times. The chain employs TRBV6-1 and TRBJ2-2, with D perhaps TRBD1 (5 bases). This CDR3 spans 14 amino acids. Germline-derived CDR1 and CDR2 are MNHNS and SASEGT. The germline V and J ends were trimmed by 4 bases and 4 bases, with 10 bases remaining between them. The CDR3 DNA is TGTGCCAGCAGTGGGCAGGGATTCACCGGGGAGCTGTTTTTT. Amino acids: CASSGQGFTGELFF.

In regard to this clonotype: The conserved phenylalanine or tryptophan is not found at the CDR3 terminus, so this likely reflects a read error. The DNA is left out, because the CDR3 cannot be placed on it with certainty; the CDR3 is given as TCRdb lists it. This chain links TRBV11-1 with TRBJ1-1. The CDR3 has 19 amino acids, counting both end residues. Germline lookup yields CDR1 SGHAT and CDR2 FQDESV (reference sequence). The CDR3 reads CASSSPGLRQGRTSSTSAP.

Details on this clonotype: The CDR3 carries no conserved terminal phenylalanine or tryptophan, so it likely arises from a read error. The limits of the CDR3 on the DNA are not certain, so only TCRdb's listed CDR3 is given. The rearrangement links TRBV7-9 to TRBJ1-6; the table's D call, TRBD1, has no DNA check behind it. From germline, CDR1 is SEHNR and CDR2 FQNEAQ (reference sequence). The CDR3 totals 17 residues, both ends included. The CDR3 region is CASTGQSHGGETQYFGP.

The chain couples TRBV2 to TRBJ1-5, with D hard to call. The CDR3 is 15 amino acids. Germline V CDR1 and CDR2: SNHLY, FYNNEI. V dropped 7 bases and J dropped 7 bases, with 20 bases sitting between them. CDR3 loop: CASTIDGQSSQPQHF. For the CDR3, the DNA is TGTGCCAGCACCATTGATGGGCAGTCATCACAGCCCCAGCATTTT. Filled out from reference TRBV2 and TRBJ1-5, the complete variable domain reads EPEVTQTPSHQVTQMGQEVILRCVPISNHLYFYWYRQILGQKVEFLVSFYNNEISEKSEIFDDQFSVERPDGSNFTLKIRSTKLEDSAMYFCASTIDGQSSQPQHFGDGTRLSIL.

The chain employs TRBV27 and TRBJ1-4; TRBD1 matches 7 bases. V shed 4 bases, J shed 4 bases, and the junction held 21 bases outside the gene matches. In germline, CDR1 is MNHEY, CDR2 SMNVEV (reference sequence). The CDR3 runs 20 residues. CDR3 residues: CASSSRRYTGEGGGNEKLFF. The CDR3 coding sequence is TGTGCCAGCAGTTCCCGCCGTTATACAGGGGAGGGAGGGGGTAATGAAAAACTGTTTTTT.

V usage is TRBV7-2 and J usage is TRBJ2-3, with D unclear. Matching the DNA end better, TRBJ2-1 makes the J call doubtful. The CDR3 has 12 amino acids. The germline gives CDR1 SGHTA, CDR2 FQGNSA. This CDR3 reads CASSKGWNEQFF. The CDR3 coding sequence is TGTGCCAGCAGCAAGGGTTGGAATGAGCAGTTCTTC.

The chain uses TRBV5-1 and TRBJ2-7; TRBD1 agrees at 10 bases. The J call may not be correct, given that the DNA end is closer to TRBJ2-1. Germline values: CDR1 SGHRS, CDR2 YFSETQ. This CDR3 region has 17 residues. CDR3: CASSIWTGGGSYNEQFF. The CDR3 DNA reads TGCGCCAGCAGCATCTGGACAGGGGGGGGCTCCTACAATGAGCAGTTCTTC.

In the case of this clonotype: The conserved final phenylalanine or tryptophan is absent from the CDR3, which likely points to a read error. No DNA is shown, since the ends of the CDR3 on it are uncertain; the CDR3 is the one TCRdb lists. This chain joins TRBV10-2 and TRBJ2-7; the table's TRBD1 call for D was not verified on the DNA. CDR1 is WSHSY, CDR2 SAAADI, per germline. The CDR3 contains 18 residues when both ends are counted. The CDR3 here is CASSKVWASSDNEQFFGS.

A note on this clonotype: Since a much larger clone is just one base distant, this may be a read error. This chain joins TRBV27 and TRBJ2-5, with unresolved D. The CDR3 length is 11 residues. Per germline, CDR1 MNHEY and CDR2 SMNVEV (reference sequence). CDR3 sequence (DNA): TGTGCCAGCAGTTTAAATGAGAACCAGTACTTC. Residues: CASSLNENQYF.

About this clonotype itself: Mismatch with germline at one junction end may stem from a read error. The gene calls are TRBV12-3 or TRBV12-4 and TRBJ2-5; 7 nucleotides align to TRBD1. The DNA end is a closer match to TRBJ2-3, so the J assignment may be wrong. The CDR3 spans 15 residues. The CDR3 DNA reads as TGTGCCAGCAGTTTAGCGGGGGACGGGACAGCTACGCAGTATTTT. Translation gives CASSLAGDGTATQYF.

The rearrangement uses TRBV5-1 and TRBJ2-5; 8 bases line up with TRBD1. V lost 4 bases and J lost 4; bases outside the gene matches: 3. Germline V lookup: CDR1 SGHRS, CDR2 YFSETQ. The CDR3 runs 13 residues. The CDR3 spells CASSLGQGETQYF. DNA of the CDR3: TGCGCCAGCAGCCTCGGACAGGGAGAGACCCAGTACTTC.

This clonotype is medium-sized. The chain is built from TRBV6-1 and TRBJ2-1; no firm D call. The CDR3 contains 14 residues. Germline lookup yields CDR1 MNHNS and CDR2 SASEGT. V was pared by 5 bases and J by 5 bases, with 13 bases between. The CDR3 here is CASSFNRANNEQFF. CDR3 coding DNA: TGTGCCAGCAGTTTTAACCGGGCTAACAATGAGCAGTTCTTC.

In its sample, this clonotype ranks as medium-sized. The chain recombines TRBV7-8 with TRBJ2-2; no clear D. Germline V gives CDR1 SGHVS, CDR2 FQNEAQ. Trimming took 1 base from V and 1 from J, leaving 7 bases between them. The length of the CDR3 is 15 residues. The CDR3 sequence is CASSLVPLNTGELFF. For the CDR3, the DNA is TGTGCCAGCAGCTTAGTGCCCCTGAACACCGGGGAGCTGTTTTTT.

The chain joins TRBV28 to TRBJ2-4; D may be TRBD2 (6 bases). V lost 5 bases and J lost 13, with 18 bases in between. Germline V gene sequence: CDR1 MDHEN, CDR2 SYDVKM. The CDR3 runs to 13 residues. This CDR3 reads CASSTGTPGEQYF. Written as DNA, the CDR3 is TGTGCCAGCAGTACCGGGACTCCCGGGGAGCAGTACTTC. The full variable domain, with the rest looked up from reference TRBV28 and TRBJ2-4, is DVKVTQSSRYLVKRTGEKVFLECVQDMDHENMFWYRQDPGLGLRLIYFSYDVKMKEKGDIPEGYSVSREKKERFSLILESASTNQTSMYLCASSTGTPGEQYFGAGTRLSVL.

The V call is TRBV7-6, the J call TRBJ2-7; the D is unclear. The closer fit of TRBJ2-5 to the DNA end suggests the J call may be wrong. CDR3 length: 13 amino acids. The germline V gene encodes CDR1 SGHVS and CDR2 FNYEAQ. The CDR3 reads CASSLAVQETQYF. As DNA, the CDR3 is TGTGCCAGCAGCTTAGCGGTCCAAGAGACCCAGTACTTC.

On this clonotype itself: The CDR3 ends on some other residue instead of the conserved phenylalanine or tryptophan, so this is likely a read error. Because the CDR3's place on the DNA is in doubt, the DNA is left out and the CDR3 is given as listed by TCRdb. This chain's CDR3 is CASSLEGRGP. The V call is TRBV7-2, the J call TRBJ2-3; TRBD1 was called by the table and not checked on the DNA. The CDR3 spans 10 residues, counting both ends. The germline gives CDR1 SGHTA, CDR2 FQGNSA.